A single sample gave rise to the 11 T cell receptor beta chains below, sequenced in a study of early T cells in non-severe SARS-CoV-2 infection. TCRdb passed the 5' RACE reads through MiXCR, listing each CDR3 protein once. The sample has some 40,000 distinct CDR3 sequences; 12% are singletons. Specimen: whole blood. Receptors were obtained from an adult who was a healthcare worker with PCR-confirmed SARS-CoV-2 infection or an uninfected control (not recorded which).

This clonotype was seen at least ten times. The J gene is TRBJ1-1, the V gene TRBV29-1; 7 bases fit TRBD1. This CDR3 spans 14 amino acids. From germline, CDR1 is SQVTM and CDR2 ANQGSEA. Losses at the gene ends were 1 base for V and 5 bases for J; bases not matched to a gene: 7. DNA of the CDR3: TGCAGCGTTGAAGGGGAGAGGGGGCGTACTGAAGCTTTCTTT. Its protein is CSVEGERGRTEAFF.

This clonotype was seen a few times. The chain uses TRBV6-2 or TRBV6-3 and TRBJ2-7; D not resolved. In germline, CDR1 is MNHEY, CDR2 SVGEGT. The V end was cut by 7 bases, the J end by 2 bases, with 9 bases between. CDR3 size: 12 residues. CDR3 coding DNA: TGTGCCAGCAATCAGCAACCCTACGAGCAGTACTTC. Translating gives CASNQQPYEQYF.

The chain has TRBV7-2 and TRBJ1-4, with a weak D call TRBD1 (5 bases). Per the germline V gene, CDR1 is SGHTA and CDR2 is FQGNSA. The CDR3 spans 14 residues. V lost 4 bases and J 7 bases, leaving 13 bases between the germline ends. The CDR3 here is CASSSGRRGEKLFF. The CDR3 nucleotides are TGTGCCAGCAGCTCGGGACGAAGGGGTGAAAAACTGTTTTTT.

This clonotype was observed at least ten times. The rearrangement uses TRBV4-1 and TRBJ1-5; D is uncertain. This CDR3 region has 13 residues. Trimming cost V 2 bases and J 6 bases, with 8 bases left between them. Germline assignment: CDR1 MGHRA and CDR2 YSYEKL. The CDR3 DNA is TGCGCCAGCAGCCAATTTATTCGTCAGCCCCAGCATTTT. Translation: CASSQFIRQPQHF.

There are many counts of this clonotype. The V call is TRBV29-1, the J call TRBJ2-7; maybe TRBD2 (7 bases). Germline CDR1 reads SQVTM; CDR2 reads ANQGSEA. The CDR3 length is 14 residues. Trimming stripped 6 bases from V and 2 bases from J, with 17 bases between. CDR3 sequence reads: CSVGKGGRTYEQYF. The CDR3 coding sequence is TGCAGCGTGGGAAAGGGGGGGCGGACCTACGAGCAGTACTTC.

This clonotype was observed a few times. The chain employs TRBV6-5 and TRBJ1-2; 7 bases are a match to TRBD1. Germline CDR1 MNHEY, CDR2 SVGAGI. The CDR3 has 14 amino acids. Trimming cost V 5 bases and J 8 bases; bases outside gene matches: 11. CDR3 in amino acids: CASSRRGGPGGYTF. The CDR3 bases are TGTGCCAGCAGTCGTCGAGGGGGCCCAGGCGGCTACACCTTC.

This clonotype was picked up many times. The chain employs TRBV6-5 and TRBJ2-1, with D perhaps TRBD2 (6 bases). The V gene's germline CDR1 is MNHEY and CDR2 SVGAGI. The CDR3 length is 14 residues. Trimming cost V 5 bases and J 0 bases, with 8 bases left between them. CDR3 sequence: CASSADYSYNEQFF. The DNA for the CDR3 is TGTGCCAGCAGTGCGGACTACTCCTACAATGAGCAGTTCTTC.

This clonotype came up many times. This chain links TRBV5-1 with TRBJ2-1; D unclear. The germline V gene encodes CDR1 SGHRS and CDR2 YFSETQ. This CDR3 is 11 amino acids long. V dropped 1 base and J dropped 4 bases, with 0 bases sitting between them. CDR3 protein: CASSLYNEQFF. CDR3 nucleotide sequence: TGCGCCAGCAGCTTGTACAATGAGCAGTTCTTC.

V gene TRBV29-1 combines with J gene TRBJ2-7, with 7 positions matching TRBD2. The germline V gene encodes CDR1 SQVTM and CDR2 ANQGSEA. The CDR3 has 11 residues. After removal of 7 bases from V and 5 bases from J, the junction contained 5 bases not matched to a gene. Here the CDR3 reads CSAGTNNEQYF. The CDR3 region has the DNA TGCAGCGCCGGGACTAACAACGAGCAGTACTTC.

This clonotype appeared many times. The chain uses TRBV12-3 or TRBV12-4 and TRBJ2-6; D assignment may be TRBD1 or TRBD2 (6 bases each). The CDR3 sequence is 13 residues long. V shed 3 bases and J shed 13 bases, with 13 bases lying between them. The CDR3 region has the DNA TGTGCCAGCAGTTTGGGGGGCTCCAGGGTCCTGACTTTC. Its protein is CASSLGGSRVLTF.

This clonotype was counted ten times or more. The V and J genes are TRBV27 and TRBJ2-7; 8 nucleotides agree with TRBD1. Looked up from germline, CDR1 is MNHEY and CDR2 is SMNVEV (reference sequence). The CDR3 totals 17 residues. V trimming: 4 bases; J trimming: 7 bases; junction bases outside the gene matches: 18. CDR3 residues: CASSSYPTGQGKREQYF. As DNA, the CDR3 is TGTGCCAGCAGTTCCTATCCGACTGGACAGGGTAAGCGGGAGCAGTACTTC.